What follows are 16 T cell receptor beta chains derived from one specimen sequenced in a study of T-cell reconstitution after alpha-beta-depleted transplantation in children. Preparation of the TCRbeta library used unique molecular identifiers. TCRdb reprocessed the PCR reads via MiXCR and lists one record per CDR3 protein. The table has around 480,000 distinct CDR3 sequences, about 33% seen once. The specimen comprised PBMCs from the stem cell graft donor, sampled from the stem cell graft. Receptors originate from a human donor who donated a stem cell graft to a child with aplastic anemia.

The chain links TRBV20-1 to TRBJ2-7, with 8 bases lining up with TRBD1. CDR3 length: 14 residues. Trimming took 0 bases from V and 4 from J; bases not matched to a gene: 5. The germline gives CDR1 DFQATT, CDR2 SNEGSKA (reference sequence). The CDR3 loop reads CSARDLGQGYEQYV. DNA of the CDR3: TGCAGTGCTAGAGATCTCGGACAGGGATACGAGCAGTACGTC.

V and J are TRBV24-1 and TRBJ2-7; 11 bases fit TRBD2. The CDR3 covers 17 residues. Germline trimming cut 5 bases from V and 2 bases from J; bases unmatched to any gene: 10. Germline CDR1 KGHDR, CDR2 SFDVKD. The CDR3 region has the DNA TGTGCCACCAGTGCCCAAACCGGGACTAGCGGAGCCTACGAGCAGTACTTC. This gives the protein CATSAQTGTSGAYEQYF.

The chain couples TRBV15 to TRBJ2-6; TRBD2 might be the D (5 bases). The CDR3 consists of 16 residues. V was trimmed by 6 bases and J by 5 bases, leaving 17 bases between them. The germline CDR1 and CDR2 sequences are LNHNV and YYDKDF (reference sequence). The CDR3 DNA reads TGTGCCACCAGATTACCGGGGTCGGATAGGGCCAACGTCCTGACTTTC. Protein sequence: CATRLPGSDRANVLTF.

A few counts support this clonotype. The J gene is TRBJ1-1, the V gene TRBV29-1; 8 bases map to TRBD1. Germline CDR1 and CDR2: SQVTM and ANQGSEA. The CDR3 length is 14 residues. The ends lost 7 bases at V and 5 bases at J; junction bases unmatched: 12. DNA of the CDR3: TGCAGCGCCCCGCGGACAGGGAGTGGGACTGAAGCTTTCTTT. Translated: CSAPRTGSGTEAFF.

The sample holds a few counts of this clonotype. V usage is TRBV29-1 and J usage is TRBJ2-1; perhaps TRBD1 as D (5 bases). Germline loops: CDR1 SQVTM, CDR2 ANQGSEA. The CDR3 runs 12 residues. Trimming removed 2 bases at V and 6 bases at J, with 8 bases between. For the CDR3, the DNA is TGCAGCGTTGAAAGGGGAAGCAATGAGCAGTTCTTC. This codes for CSVERGSNEQFF.

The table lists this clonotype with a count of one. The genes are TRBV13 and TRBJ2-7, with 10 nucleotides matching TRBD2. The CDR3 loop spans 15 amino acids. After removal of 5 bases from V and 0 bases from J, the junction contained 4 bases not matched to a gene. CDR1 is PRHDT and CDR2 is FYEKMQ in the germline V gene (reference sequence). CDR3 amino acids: CASSLAGEDSYEQYF. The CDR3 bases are TGTGCCAGCAGCCTAGCGGGAGAGGACTCCTACGAGCAGTACTTC.

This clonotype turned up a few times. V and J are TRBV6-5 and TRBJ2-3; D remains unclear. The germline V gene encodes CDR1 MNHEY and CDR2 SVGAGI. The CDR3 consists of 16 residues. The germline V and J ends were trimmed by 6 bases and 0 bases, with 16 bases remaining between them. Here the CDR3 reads CASSLEDSTSTDTQYF. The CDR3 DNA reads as TGTGCCAGCAGCCTCGAGGATTCTACTAGCACAGATACGCAGTATTTT.

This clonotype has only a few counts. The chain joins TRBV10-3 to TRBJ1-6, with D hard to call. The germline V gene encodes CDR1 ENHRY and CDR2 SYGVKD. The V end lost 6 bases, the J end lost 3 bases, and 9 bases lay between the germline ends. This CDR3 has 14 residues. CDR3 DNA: TGTGCCATCAGGGGCAGCGACTATAATTCACCCCTCCACTTT. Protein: CAIRGSDYNSPLHF.

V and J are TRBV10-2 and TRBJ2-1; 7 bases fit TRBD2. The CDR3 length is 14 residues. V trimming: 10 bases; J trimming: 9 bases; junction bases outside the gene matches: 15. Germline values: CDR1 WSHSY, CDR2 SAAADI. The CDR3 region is CATEKGREAGEQFF. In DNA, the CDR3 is TGCGCCACCGAAAAGGGGAGGGAGGCAGGTGAGCAGTTCTTC.

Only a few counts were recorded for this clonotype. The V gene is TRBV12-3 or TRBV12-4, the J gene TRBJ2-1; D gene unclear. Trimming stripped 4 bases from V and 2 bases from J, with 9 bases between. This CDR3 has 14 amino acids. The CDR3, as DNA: TGTGCCAGCAGTTCTGCACGAGCCTACAATGAGCAGTTCTTC. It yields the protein CASSSARAYNEQFF.

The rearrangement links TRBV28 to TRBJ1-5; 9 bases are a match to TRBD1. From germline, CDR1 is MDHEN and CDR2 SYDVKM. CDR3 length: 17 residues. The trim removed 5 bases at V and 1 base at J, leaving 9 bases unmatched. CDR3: CASSTRTGAPSNQPQHF. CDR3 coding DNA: TGTGCCAGCAGTACCCGGACAGGGGCGCCCAGCAATCAGCCCCAGCATTTT.

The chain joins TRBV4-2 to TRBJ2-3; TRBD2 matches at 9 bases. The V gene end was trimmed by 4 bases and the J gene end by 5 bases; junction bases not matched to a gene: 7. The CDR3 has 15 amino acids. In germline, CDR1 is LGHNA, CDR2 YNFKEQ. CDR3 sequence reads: CASSRGGRAKDTQYF. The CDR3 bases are TGTGCCAGCAGCCGGGGCGGGAGGGCCAAAGATACGCAGTATTTT.

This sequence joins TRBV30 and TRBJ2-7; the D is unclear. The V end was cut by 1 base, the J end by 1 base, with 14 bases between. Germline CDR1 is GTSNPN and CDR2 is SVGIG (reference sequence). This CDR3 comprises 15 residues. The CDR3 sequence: CAWSAGSSRSYEQYF. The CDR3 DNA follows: TGTGCCTGGAGTGCCGGTTCATCTAGATCCTACGAGCAGTACTTC.

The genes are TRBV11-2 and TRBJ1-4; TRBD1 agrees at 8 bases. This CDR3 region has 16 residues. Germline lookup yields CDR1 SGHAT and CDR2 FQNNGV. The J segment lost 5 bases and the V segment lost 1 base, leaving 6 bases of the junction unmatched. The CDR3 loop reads CASSLVAGGYNEKLFF. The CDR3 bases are TGTGCCAGCAGCTTAGTCGCAGGGGGCTACAATGAAAAACTGTTTTTT. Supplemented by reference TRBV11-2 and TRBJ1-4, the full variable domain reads EAGVAQSPRYKIIEKRQSVAFWCNPISGHATLYWYQQILGQGPKLLIQFQNNGVVDDSQLPKDRFSAERLKGVDSTLKIQPAKLEDSAVYLCASSLVAGGYNEKLFFGSGTQLSVL.

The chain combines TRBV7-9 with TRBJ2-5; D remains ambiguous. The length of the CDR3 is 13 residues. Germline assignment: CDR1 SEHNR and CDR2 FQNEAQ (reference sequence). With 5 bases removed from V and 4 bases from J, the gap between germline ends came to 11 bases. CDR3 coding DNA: TGTGCCAGCAGCCACAGCCCGGGAGAGACCCAGTACTTC. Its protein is CASSHSPGETQYF.

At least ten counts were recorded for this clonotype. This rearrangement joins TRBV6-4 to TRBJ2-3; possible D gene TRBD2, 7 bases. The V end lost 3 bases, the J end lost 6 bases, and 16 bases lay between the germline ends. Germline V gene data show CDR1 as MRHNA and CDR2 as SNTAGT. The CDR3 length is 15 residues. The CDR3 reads CASSESSGGRDTQYF. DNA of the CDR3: TGTGCCAGCAGTGAATCGTCGGGGGGCAGGGATACGCAGTATTTT.